This passage covers 27 T cell receptor beta chains from one sample sequenced in a study of CD8+CD57+ T cells in acquired aplastic anemia (dated by TCRdb to the late 2010s). Sequencing instrument: Illumina HiSeq 2000. TCR beta VDJ combination and CDR3 sequence profiling used genomic DNA as the template. In TCRdb, the public reads were trimmed at Q25 with fastp and aligned with MiXCR, with productive beta chains retained. Each entry merges the rows of one CDR3 protein and shows their most common DNA and genes. The table for this sample lists a few hundred thousand distinct CDR3 sequences; around 60% of them were counted only once. The ten largest make up 25% to 30% of the sample. The specimen was sorted CD4+, CD8+, or CD8+CD57+ T cells (not recorded which) from PBMCs. All receptors come from a human donor in good health.

The CDR3 region has the DNA TGCAGTGCGACTCAAGCAGGGAGTACTGAAGCTTTCTTT. This gives the protein CSATQAGSTEAFF. This sequence joins TRBV20-1 and TRBJ1-1, with D possibly TRBD1 on 5 matching bases. The CDR3 length is 13 residues. Germline V gene data show CDR1 as DFQATT and CDR2 as SNEGSKA (reference sequence). V shed 6 bases and J shed 5 bases, with 16 bases lying between them.

This chain uses TRBV7-2 with TRBJ1-6; D is unclear. V was clipped by 2 bases and J by 7 bases, with 9 bases between them. Germline loops: CDR1 SGHTA, CDR2 FQGNSA. CDR3 size: 14 residues. As DNA, the CDR3 is TGTGCCAGCAGCTTAAAATGGGCCAATTCACCCCTCCACTTT. Residues: CASSLKWANSPLHF.

The table lists this clonotype with many counts. The V and J genes are TRBV11-2 and TRBJ1-1; TRBD1 is a possible D gene (5 bases). The CDR3 loop spans 15 amino acids. V gave up 5 bases and J gave up 1 base, with 14 bases separating them. Looked up from germline, CDR1 is SGHAT and CDR2 is FQNNGV. The CDR3 protein is CASSPPRGGNTEAFF. The CDR3 DNA reads as TGTGCCAGCAGCCCGCCTCGCGGGGGGAACACTGAAGCTTTCTTT. The variable domain in full, with the rest retrieved from reference TRBV11-2 and TRBJ1-1, is EAGVAQSPRYKIIEKRQSVAFWCNPISGHATLYWYQQILGQGPKLLIQFQNNGVVDDSQLPKDRFSAERLKGVDSTLKIQPAKLEDSAVYLCASSPPRGGNTEAFFGQGTRLTVV.

This clonotype has at least ten counts. J is TRBJ2-1 and V is TRBV6-5; 10 nucleotides agree with TRBD2. Germline V CDR1 and CDR2: MNHEY, SVGAGI. The CDR3 totals 15 residues. Trimming took 6 bases from V and 4 from J; bases not matched to a gene: 6. CDR3 nucleotide sequence: TGTGCCAGCAGCAGGGGACTAGCGCTGTACAATGAGCAGTTCTTC. Translated, it gives CASSRGLALYNEQFF.

This rearrangement joins TRBV20-1 to TRBJ2-1; D not resolved. V was shortened by 2 bases and J by 4 bases, with 6 bases between the two germline ends. From germline, CDR1 is DFQATT and CDR2 SNEGSKA (reference sequence). The CDR3 is 12 residues long. CDR3 protein: CSARPKYNEQFF. The CDR3 bases are TGCAGTGCTAGACCCAAGTACAATGAGCAGTTCTTC.

In this sample, this clonotype turned up many times. V usage is TRBV4-3 and J usage is TRBJ1-4, with 7 nucleotides matching TRBD1. CDR1 is LGHNA and CDR2 is YSLEER in the germline V gene. The ends lost 0 bases at V and 7 bases at J; junction bases unmatched: 5. There are 15 residues in the CDR3. CDR3 amino acids: CASSQDRRGAEKLFF. DNA of the CDR3: TGCGCCAGCAGCCAAGATCGCAGGGGGGCTGAAAAACTGTTTTTT.

This clonotype occurred many times. The chain combines TRBV7-9 with TRBJ2-7; 7 bases line up with TRBD1. CDR1 and CDR2 (germline): SEHNR, FQNEAQ (reference sequence). Unmatched junction bases numbered 5, after V lost 5 bases and J lost 7 bases. This CDR3 comprises 12 residues. The DNA of the CDR3 is TGTGCCAGCAGCCGACAGGGTTGGGAGCAGTACTTC. The encoded protein is CASSRQGWEQYF.

V gene TRBV2 combines with J gene TRBJ2-1; 7 positions agree with TRBD2. The germline gives CDR1 SNHLY, CDR2 FYNNEI. Losses at the gene ends were 8 bases for V and 9 bases for J; bases not matched to a gene: 16. This CDR3 is built from 15 residues. The CDR3 protein is CASGIRLADTSEQFF. Written as DNA, the CDR3 is TGTGCCAGCGGCATAAGGCTAGCGGATACAAGTGAGCAGTTCTTC.

There are many counts of this clonotype. V usage is TRBV20-1 and J usage is TRBJ1-1; TRBD1 is a possible D gene (5 bases). Trimming left V 3 bases short and J 12 bases short, with 20 bases between. CDR3 size: 13 residues. CDR1 and CDR2 from the germline V gene are DFQATT and SNEGSKA (reference sequence). CDR3 nucleotide sequence: TGCAGTGCTAGGGGGGGAATTTATGGGGAATCTTTCTTT. Translating gives CSARGGIYGESFF.

The table lists this clonotype with a few counts. The chain carries TRBV20-1 and TRBJ2-7; D is ambiguous. From germline, CDR1 is DFQATT and CDR2 SNEGSKA (reference sequence). The ends were cut back, 3 bases at V and 0 bases at J, with 15 bases in the middle. This CDR3 comprises 15 residues. CDR3 sequence (DNA): TGCAGTGCTAGTATTGCGGCAGCCAGCTCCTACGAGCAGTACTTC. Translating it yields CSASIAAASSYEQYF.

The V call is TRBV2, the J call TRBJ2-3; D could derive from TRBD1 or TRBD2 (5 bases each). The germline V gene has CDR1 SNHLY and CDR2 FYNNEI. This CDR3 has 17 amino acids. V lost 6 bases and J lost 4, with 23 bases in between. CDR3 DNA sequence: TGTGCCAGCAGGAGGCCAAGAGGGGTGTCGGAGGCAGATACGCAGTATTTT. Protein sequence: CASRRPRGVSEADTQYF.

V usage is TRBV4-1 and J usage is TRBJ2-2, with 11 nucleotides matching TRBD1. Germline CDR1 is MGHRA and CDR2 is YSYEKL. The ends lost 3 bases at V and 9 bases at J; junction bases unmatched: 9. This CDR3 contains 16 residues. In DNA, the CDR3 is TGCGCCAGCAGCCATTATCCGGGACAGGGGGTATGGGAGCTGTTTTTT. Translating it yields CASSHYPGQGVWELFF.

The rearrangement links TRBV15 to TRBJ2-7, with D possibly being TRBD2 (6 bases). The V end was cut by 1 base, the J end by 3 bases, with 19 bases between. Germline CDR1 LNHNV, CDR2 YYDKDF (reference sequence). The CDR3 sequence is 17 residues long. CDR3 region: CATSRVLARPDNYEQYF. CDR3 coding DNA: TGTGCCACCAGCAGAGTACTAGCTAGGCCTGATAACTACGAGCAGTACTTC.

In its sample, this clonotype was seen a few times. The chain employs TRBV4-2 and TRBJ1-2; the match to TRBD1 covers 8 bases. The CDR3 runs to 15 residues. Germline lookup yields CDR1 LGHNA and CDR2 YNFKEQ. The V and J ends lost 5 bases and 3 bases, in that order; junction bases with no gene match: 8. This CDR3 reads CASSWTGQGHYGYTF. The CDR3 nucleotides read TGTGCCAGCAGCTGGACTGGACAGGGACACTATGGCTACACCTTC.

This clonotype was detected many times. A read error may account for a junction end that differs from germline. The CDR3 region is CASSPTQQGEQFF. CDR3 DNA: TGTGCTAGCAGCCCCACCCAACAGGGCGAGCAGTTCTTC. This chain links TRBV7-7 with TRBJ2-1; tentatively, D is TRBD1 (6 bases). The CDR3 has 13 amino acids. From germline, CDR1 is SSHAT and CDR2 FNYEAQ (reference sequence).

The V gene is TRBV7-2, the J gene TRBJ2-7, with D maybe TRBD2 (6 bases). The CDR3 totals 13 residues. Germline loops: CDR1 SGHTA, CDR2 FQGNSA. The V gene lost 1 base and the J gene lost 5 bases, with 9 bases spanning the gap. The CDR3 protein is CASSLGGEDEQYF. DNA for the CDR3: TGTGCCAGCAGCTTAGGGGGGGAGGACGAGCAGTACTTC.

This clonotype has only one observation. This chain uses TRBV20-1 with TRBJ2-2, with 12 bases lining up with TRBD1. Germline V gives CDR1 DFQATT, CDR2 SNEGSKA (reference sequence). CDR3 length equals 16 residues. With 3 bases clipped from V and 8 bases from J, the junction kept 10 bases outside the gene matches. This chain's CDR3 is CSARQTGTGGEGELFF. The CDR3 DNA follows: TGCAGTGCTAGGCAGACAGGGACAGGGGGCGAGGGGGAGCTGTTTTTT.

This clonotype was counted only a few times. The rearrangement uses TRBV29-1 and TRBJ1-1; D is uncertain. The CDR3 extends over 14 amino acids. Germline V gene data show CDR1 as SQVTM and CDR2 as ANQGSEA. Trimming pared 0 bases from V and 7 bases from J, leaving 15 bases between. CDR3 in amino acids: CSVEEAAASGEAFF. The CDR3 DNA reads as TGCAGCGTTGAAGAGGCGGCGGCTTCAGGTGAAGCTTTCTTT. Together with reference TRBV29-1 and TRBJ1-1, the CDR3 gives the full variable domain: SAVISQKPSRDICQRGTSLTIQCQVDSQVTMMFWYRQQPGQSLTLIATANQGSEATYESGFVIDKFPISRPNLTFSTLTVSNMSPEDSSIYLCSVEEAAASGEAFFGQGTRLTVV.

This chain uses TRBV2 with TRBJ2-3; 13 bases are a match to TRBD2. Trimming took 7 bases from V and 2 from J; bases not matched to a gene: 9. Germline CDR1 reads SNHLY; CDR2 reads FYNNEI. This CDR3 is 17 amino acids long. The CDR3 spells CASTLTSGGPITDTQYF. For the CDR3, the DNA is TGTGCCAGCACCCTGACTAGCGGGGGGCCAATCACAGATACGCAGTATTTT.

This clonotype was picked up many times. V usage is TRBV12-3 or TRBV12-4 and J usage is TRBJ2-5; 10 bases align to TRBD1. V was pared by 6 bases and J by 5 bases, with 12 bases of the junction left unmatched. This CDR3 is 16 amino acids long. CDR3 sequence: CASSPFTDRGLETQYF. The CDR3 nucleotides read TGTGCCAGCAGCCCCTTTACCGACAGGGGGCTGGAGACCCAGTACTTC.

This sequence joins TRBV7-9 and TRBJ2-7, with D possibly matching TRBD2 (7 bases). The V gene's germline CDR1 is SEHNR and CDR2 FQNEAQ (reference sequence). V was shortened by 5 bases and J by 0 bases, with 17 bases between the two germline ends. This CDR3 has 16 amino acids. CDR3 sequence reads: CASSQQGGGYSYEQYF. In nucleotides, the CDR3 is TGTGCCAGCAGCCAACAAGGGGGGGGCTACTCCTACGAGCAGTACTTC.

The chain links TRBV7-9 to TRBJ2-3, with D unclear. V was shortened by 3 bases and J by 1 base, with 8 bases between the two germline ends. Germline V gene lookup returns CDR1 SEHNR and CDR2 FQNEAQ (reference sequence). The CDR3 sequence is 14 residues long. This CDR3 reads CASSFPPGTDTQYF. The CDR3 region has the DNA TGTGCCAGCAGCTTTCCCCCGGGCACAGATACGCAGTATTTT.

V is TRBV4-2 and J is TRBJ1-1; D is perhaps TRBD1 (5 bases). The CDR3 loop spans 17 amino acids. Trimming stripped 3 bases from V and 1 base from J, with 18 bases between. CDR1 LGHNA and CDR2 YNFKEQ come from the germline V gene. As DNA, the CDR3 is TGTGCCAGCAGCCAGGGAGCCTCCGGGGGAGCGAACACTGAAGCTTTCTTT. It specifies CASSQGASGGANTEAFF.

This clonotype was counted a few times. V usage is TRBV7-6 and J usage is TRBJ2-3; 8 bases agree with TRBD2. The J segment lost 6 bases and the V segment lost 5 bases, leaving 4 bases of the junction unmatched. The germline V gene has CDR1 SGHVS and CDR2 FNYEAQ. This CDR3 region has 13 residues. CDR3 coding DNA: TGTGCCAGCAGCACTCAGCGGGGGGATACGCAGTATTTT. This gives the protein CASSTQRGDTQYF.

This clonotype was seen many times. Here the CDR3 reads CAGRQGGIETQYF. CDR3 in DNA: TGTGCCGGGAGACAGGGGGGGATAGAGACCCAGTACTTC. The genes are TRBV7-9 and TRBJ2-5; 9 bases are shared with TRBD1. The CDR3 is 13 amino acids. Germline-derived CDR1 and CDR2 are SEHNR and FQNEAQ (reference sequence). The ends lost 11 bases at V and 4 bases at J; junction bases unmatched: 8.

This clonotype has ten or more counts. The gene calls are TRBV6-4 and TRBJ2-1; D possibly matches TRBD1 or TRBD2 (5 bases each). CDR1 is MRHNA, CDR2 SNTAGT, per germline. The CDR3 totals 15 residues. The ends were cut back, 4 bases at V and 7 bases at J, with 17 bases in the middle. In DNA, the CDR3 is TGTGCCAGCAGTGCGACCCCGGGGACCTCTAATGAGCAGTTCTTC. Its translation: CASSATPGTSNEQFF.

This clonotype came up many times. The rearrangement links TRBV7-6 to TRBJ2-3; 9 bases fit TRBD1. Germline CDR1 reads SGHVS; CDR2 reads FNYEAQ. The V and J ends lost 1 base and 3 bases, in that order; junction bases with no gene match: 8. The CDR3 is made up of 17 amino acids. As DNA, the CDR3 is TGTGCCAGCAGCTTAGGGGACAGGGTCTTATTAACAGATACGCAGTATTTT. This sequence encodes CASSLGDRVLLTDTQYF.